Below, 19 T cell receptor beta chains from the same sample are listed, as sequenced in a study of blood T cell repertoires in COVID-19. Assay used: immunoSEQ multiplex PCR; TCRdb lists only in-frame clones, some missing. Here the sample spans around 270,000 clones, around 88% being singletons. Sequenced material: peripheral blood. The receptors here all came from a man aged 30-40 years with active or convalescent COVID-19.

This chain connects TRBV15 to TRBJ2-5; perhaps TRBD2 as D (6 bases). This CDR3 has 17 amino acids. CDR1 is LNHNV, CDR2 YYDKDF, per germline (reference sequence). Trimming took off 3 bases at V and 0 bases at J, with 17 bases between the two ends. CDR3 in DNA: TGTGCCACCAGCAGCCAAACCGGGGGTTGGTACCAAGAGACCCAGTACTTC. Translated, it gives CATSSQTGGWYQETQYF.

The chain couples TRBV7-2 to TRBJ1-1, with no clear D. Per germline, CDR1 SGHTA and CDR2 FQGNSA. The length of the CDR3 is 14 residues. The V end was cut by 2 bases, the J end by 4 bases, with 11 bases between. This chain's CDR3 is CASSLYPGSTEAFF. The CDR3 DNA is TGTGCCAGCAGCTTATATCCGGGATCCACTGAAGCTTTCTTT.

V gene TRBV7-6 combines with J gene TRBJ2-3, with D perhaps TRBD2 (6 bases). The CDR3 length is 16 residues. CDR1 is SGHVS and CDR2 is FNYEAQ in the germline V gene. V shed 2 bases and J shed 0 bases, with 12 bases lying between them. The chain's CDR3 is CASSLWVAASTDTQYF. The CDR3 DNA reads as TGTGCCAGCAGCTTATGGGTAGCGGCTAGCACAGATACGCAGTATTTT.

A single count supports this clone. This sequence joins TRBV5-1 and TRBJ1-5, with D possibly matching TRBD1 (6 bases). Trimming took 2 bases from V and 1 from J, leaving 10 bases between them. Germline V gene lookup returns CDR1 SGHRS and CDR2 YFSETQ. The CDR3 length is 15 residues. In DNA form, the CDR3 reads TGCGCCAGCAGCTTAGGCGGACAGAGCAATCAGCCCCAGCATTTT. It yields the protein CASSLGGQSNQPQHF.

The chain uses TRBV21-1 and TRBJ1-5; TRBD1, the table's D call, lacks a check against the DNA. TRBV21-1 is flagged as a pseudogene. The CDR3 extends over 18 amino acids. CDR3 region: CASSKTRCRSFSNQPQHF. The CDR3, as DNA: TGTGCCAGCAGCAAAACTCGATGCAGGTCTTTCAGCAATCAGCCCCAGCATTTT.

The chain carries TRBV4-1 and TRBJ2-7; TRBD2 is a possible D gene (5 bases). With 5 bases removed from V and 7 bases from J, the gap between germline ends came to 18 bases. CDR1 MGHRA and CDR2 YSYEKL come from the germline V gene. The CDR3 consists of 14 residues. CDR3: CASSYTPRAEEQYF. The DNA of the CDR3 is TGCGCCAGCAGCTATACCCCGAGGGCAGAAGAGCAGTACTTC.

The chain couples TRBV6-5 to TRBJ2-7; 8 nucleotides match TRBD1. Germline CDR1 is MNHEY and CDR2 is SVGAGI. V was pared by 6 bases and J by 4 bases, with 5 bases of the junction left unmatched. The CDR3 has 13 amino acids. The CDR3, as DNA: TGTGCCAGCAGCCAGGGGGCGGGTTACGAGCAGTACTTC. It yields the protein CASSQGAGYEQYF.

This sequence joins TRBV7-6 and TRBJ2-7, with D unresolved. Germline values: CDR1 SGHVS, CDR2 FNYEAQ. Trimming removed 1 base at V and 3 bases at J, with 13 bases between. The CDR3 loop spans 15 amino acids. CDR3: CASSLGPDRNYEQYF. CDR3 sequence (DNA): TGTGCCAGCAGCTTAGGGCCAGATCGAAACTACGAGCAGTACTTC. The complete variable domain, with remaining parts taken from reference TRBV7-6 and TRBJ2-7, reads GAGVSQSPRYKVTKRGQDVALRCDPISGHVSLYWYRQALGQGPEFLTYFNYEAQQDKSGLPNDRFSAERPEGSISTLTIQRTEQRDSAMYRCASSLGPDRNYEQYFGPGTRLTVT.

The CDR3: CASSREARTDTQYF. In nucleotides, the CDR3 is TGTGCCAGCAGCCGGGAGGCTCGTACAGATACGCAGTATTTT. The chain couples TRBV7-2 to TRBJ2-3; 7 bases are shared with TRBD2. The germline CDR1 and CDR2 sequences are SGHTA and FQGNSA. CDR3 length: 14 residues. J was trimmed by 3 bases and V by 5 bases; bases with no gene match: 5.

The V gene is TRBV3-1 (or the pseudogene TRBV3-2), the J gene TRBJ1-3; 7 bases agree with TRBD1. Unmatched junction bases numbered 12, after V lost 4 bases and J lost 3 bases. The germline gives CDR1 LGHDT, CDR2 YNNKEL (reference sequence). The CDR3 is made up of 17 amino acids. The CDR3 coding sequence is TGTGCCAGCAGCCCAATCGGACAGGTTTTCGGTGGAAACACCATATATTTT. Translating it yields CASSPIGQVFGGNTIYF.

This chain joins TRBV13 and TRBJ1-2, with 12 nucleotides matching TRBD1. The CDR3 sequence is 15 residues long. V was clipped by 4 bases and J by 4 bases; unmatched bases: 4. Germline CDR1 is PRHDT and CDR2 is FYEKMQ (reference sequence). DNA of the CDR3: TGTGCCAGCAGCTCTCTGGGACAGGGGGCCTATGGCTACACCTTC. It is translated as CASSSLGQGAYGYTF. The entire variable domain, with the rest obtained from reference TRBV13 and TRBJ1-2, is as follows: AAGVIQSPRHLIKEKRETATLKCYPIPRHDTVYWYQQGPGQDPQFLISFYEKMQSDKGSIPDRFSAQQFSDYHSELNMSSLELGDSALYFCASSSLGQGAYGYTFGSGTRLTVV.

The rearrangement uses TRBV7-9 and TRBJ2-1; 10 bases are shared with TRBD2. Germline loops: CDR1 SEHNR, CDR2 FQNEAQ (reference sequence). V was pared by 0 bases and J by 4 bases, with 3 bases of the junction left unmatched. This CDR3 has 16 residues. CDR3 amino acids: CASSLAGGLAYNEQFF. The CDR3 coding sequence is TGTGCCAGCAGCTTAGCTGGGGGACTAGCGTACAATGAGCAGTTCTTC.

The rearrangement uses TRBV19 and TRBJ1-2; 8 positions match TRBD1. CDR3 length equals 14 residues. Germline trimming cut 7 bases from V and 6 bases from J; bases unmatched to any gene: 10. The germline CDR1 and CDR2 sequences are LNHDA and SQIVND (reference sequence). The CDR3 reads CASKRVGTGHGYTF. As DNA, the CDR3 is TGTGCCAGTAAGCGTGTGGGGACAGGTCATGGCTACACCTTC.

The CDR3 loop reads CASSYSGEASEAFF. The DNA for the CDR3 is TGTGCCAGCAGTTACTCGGGTGAGGCGTCGGAAGCTTTCTTT. This chain connects TRBV6-6 to TRBJ1-1; D gene uncertain. CDR3 length: 14 residues. CDR1 and CDR2 (germline): MNHNY, SVGAGI (reference sequence). Trimming shortened V by 0 bases and J by 8 bases, and 13 bases separated the two germline ends.

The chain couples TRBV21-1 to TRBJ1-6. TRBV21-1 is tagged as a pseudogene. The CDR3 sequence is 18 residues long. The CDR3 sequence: CASGSGIGGIDYNSPLHF. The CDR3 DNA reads TGTGCCAGCGGTTCGGGAATTGGGGGGATTGATTATAATTCACCCCTCCACTTT.

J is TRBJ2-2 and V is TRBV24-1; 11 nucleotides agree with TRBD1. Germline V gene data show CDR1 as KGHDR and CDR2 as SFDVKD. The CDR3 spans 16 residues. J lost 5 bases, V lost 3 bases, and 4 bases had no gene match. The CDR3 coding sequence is TGTGCCACCAGTGATACCGGACAGGGGGCGACCGGGGAGCTGTTTTTT. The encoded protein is CATSDTGQGATGELFF.

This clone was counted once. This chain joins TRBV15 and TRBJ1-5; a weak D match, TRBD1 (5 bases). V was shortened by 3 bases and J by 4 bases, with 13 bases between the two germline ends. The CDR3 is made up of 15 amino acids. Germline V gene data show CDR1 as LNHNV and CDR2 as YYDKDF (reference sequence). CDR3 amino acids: CATSSQGVLNQPQHF. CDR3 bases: TGTGCCACCAGCAGCCAAGGGGTATTAAATCAGCCCCAGCATTTT. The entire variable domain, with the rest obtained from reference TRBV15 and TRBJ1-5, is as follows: DAMVIQNPRYQVTQFGKPVTLSCSQTLNHNVMYWYQQKSSQAPKLLFHYYDKDFNNEADTPDNFQSRRPNTSFCFLDIRSPGLGDTAMYLCATSSQGVLNQPQHFGDGTRLSIL.

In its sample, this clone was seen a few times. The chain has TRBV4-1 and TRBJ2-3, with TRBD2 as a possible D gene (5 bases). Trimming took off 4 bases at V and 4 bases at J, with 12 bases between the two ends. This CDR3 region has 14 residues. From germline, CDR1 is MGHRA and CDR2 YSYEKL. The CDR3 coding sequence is TGCGCCAGCAGCCCCCGGCGGACTTCAGATACGCAGTATTTT. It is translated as CASSPRRTSDTQYF.

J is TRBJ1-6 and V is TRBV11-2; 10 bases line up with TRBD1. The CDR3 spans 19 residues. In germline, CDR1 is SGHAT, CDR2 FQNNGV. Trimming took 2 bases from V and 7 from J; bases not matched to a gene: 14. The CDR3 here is CASSLSWRDRGLTNSPLHF. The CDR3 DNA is TGTGCCAGCAGCTTAAGTTGGAGGGACAGGGGCTTGACGAATTCACCCCTCCACTTT.